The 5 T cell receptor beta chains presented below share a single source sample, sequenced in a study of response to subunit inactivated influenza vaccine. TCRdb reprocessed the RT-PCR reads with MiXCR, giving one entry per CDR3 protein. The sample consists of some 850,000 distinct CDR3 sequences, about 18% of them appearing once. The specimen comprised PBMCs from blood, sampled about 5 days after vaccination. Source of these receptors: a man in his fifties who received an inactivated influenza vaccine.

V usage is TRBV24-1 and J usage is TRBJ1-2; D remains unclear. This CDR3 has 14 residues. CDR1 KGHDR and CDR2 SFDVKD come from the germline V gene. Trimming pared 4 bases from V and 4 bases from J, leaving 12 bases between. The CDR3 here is CATSDVDRTYGYTF. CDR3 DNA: TGTGCCACCAGTGACGTCGACCGAACCTATGGCTACACCTTC.

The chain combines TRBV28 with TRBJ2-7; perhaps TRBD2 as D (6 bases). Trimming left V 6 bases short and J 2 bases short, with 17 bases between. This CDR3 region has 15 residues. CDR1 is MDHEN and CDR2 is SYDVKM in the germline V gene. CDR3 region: CASSPPLALTYEQYF. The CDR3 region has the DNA TGTGCCAGCAGCCCCCCACTAGCCCTCACCTACGAGCAGTACTTC. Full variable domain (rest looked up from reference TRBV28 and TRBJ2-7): DVKVTQSSRYLVKRTGEKVFLECVQDMDHENMFWYRQDPGLGLRLIYFSYDVKMKEKGDIPEGYSVSREKKERFSLILESASTNQTSMYLCASSPPLALTYEQYFGPGTRLTVT.

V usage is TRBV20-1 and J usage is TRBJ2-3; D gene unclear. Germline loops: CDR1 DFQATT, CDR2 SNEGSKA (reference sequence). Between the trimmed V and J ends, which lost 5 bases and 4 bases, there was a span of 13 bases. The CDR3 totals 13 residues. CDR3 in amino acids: CSAQIPTSDTQYF. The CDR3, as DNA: TGCAGTGCTCAGATCCCCACCTCAGATACGCAGTATTTT.

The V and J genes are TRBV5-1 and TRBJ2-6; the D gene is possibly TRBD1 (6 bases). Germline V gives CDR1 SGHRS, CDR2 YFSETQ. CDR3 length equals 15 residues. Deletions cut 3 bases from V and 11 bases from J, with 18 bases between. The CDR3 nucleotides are TGCGCCAGCAGCTCCGGGACGGCTAGGGGGTACGTCCTGACTTTC. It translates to CASSSGTARGYVLTF.

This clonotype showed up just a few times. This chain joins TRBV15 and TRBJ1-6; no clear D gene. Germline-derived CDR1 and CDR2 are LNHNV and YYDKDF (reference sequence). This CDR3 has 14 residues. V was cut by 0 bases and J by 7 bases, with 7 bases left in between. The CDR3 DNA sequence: TGTGCCACCAGCAGAGACCGGGAAAATTCACCCCTCCACTTT. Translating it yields CATSRDRENSPLHF.